A single sample gave rise to the 6 T cell receptor beta chains below, sequenced in a study of T-cell memory formation after mild COVID-19. TCRdb called the 5' RACE reads again in MiXCR, with one record for every CDR3 protein. The sample includes 130,000 to 150,000 distinct CDR3 sequences, around 21% of them seen just once. Sample: PBMCs or a T cell subset sorted from them (not recorded which). The source of these receptors is an adult woman who had mild COVID-19 (a few samples of this study predate the infection). Cell type and time point are not known.

J is TRBJ2-7 and V is TRBV11-2; D ambiguous. The ends were cut back, 1 base at V and 7 bases at J, with 11 bases in the middle. Germline-derived CDR1 and CDR2 are SGHAT and FQNNGV. The CDR3 runs 13 residues. The CDR3 DNA is TGTGCCAGCAGCTTAGCCGGCCTTAGGGAGCAGTACTTC. It encodes CASSLAGLREQYF.

The J gene is TRBJ2-7, the V gene TRBV6-1, with 13 bases identical to TRBD2. The trim removed 3 bases at V and 6 bases at J, leaving 14 bases unmatched. CDR3 size: 18 residues. Germline loops: CDR1 MNHNS, CDR2 SASEGT. CDR3 coding DNA: TGTGCCAGCAGTGATGGAGGGGTTGGGACTAGCGGGGTCGCCGAGCAGTACTTC. It codes for CASSDGGVGTSGVAEQYF.

This clonotype was seen only a few times. The rearrangement joins TRBV7-2 to TRBJ2-3, with D possibly TRBD1 on 5 matching bases. V was shortened by 3 bases and J by 1 base, with 11 bases between the two germline ends. The CDR3 covers 15 residues. The germline gives CDR1 SGHTA, CDR2 FQGNSA. The chain's CDR3 is CASSLGRVGTDTQYF. CDR3 coding DNA: TGTGCCAGCAGCTTGGGCAGGGTCGGCACAGATACGCAGTATTTT. Full variable domain (rest looked up from reference TRBV7-2 and TRBJ2-3): GAGVSQSPSNKVTEKGKDVELRCDPISGHTALYWYRQSLGQGLEFLIYFQGNSAPDKSGLPSDRFSAERTGGSVSTLTIQRTQQEDSAVYLCASSLGRVGTDTQYFGPGTRLTVL.

This clonotype was seen a handful of times. The chain uses TRBV7-9 and TRBJ1-2; 7 positions agree with TRBD1. This CDR3 spans 15 amino acids. The junction had 4 bases not matched to a gene; V was cut back by 3 bases and J by 0 bases. Germline CDR1 and CDR2: SEHNR and FQNEAQ (reference sequence). CDR3 residues: CASSFRDRANYGYTF. The CDR3 nucleotides read TGTGCCAGCAGCTTCCGGGACAGAGCTAACTATGGCTACACCTTC.

The rearrangement links TRBV24-1 to TRBJ2-3; no definite D call. Germline V gene data show CDR1 as KGHDR and CDR2 as SFDVKD. V lost 4 bases and J 5 bases, leaving 9 bases between the germline ends. The CDR3 length is 13 residues. The CDR3 DNA reads as TGTGCCACCAGTGACCCTGTAGGAGATACGCAGTATTTT. This gives the protein CATSDPVGDTQYF.

The J gene is TRBJ1-5, the V gene TRBV19, with TRBD1 matching over 8 bases. Trimming at V came to 7 bases and at J to 7 bases, leaving 12 bases not matched to a gene. The V gene's germline CDR1 is LNHDA and CDR2 SQIVND (reference sequence). The CDR3 loop spans 15 amino acids. The CDR3 DNA sequence: TGTGCCAGTACTCCCCGGGGGACAGGAAGGCAGCCCCAGCATTTT. This encodes CASTPRGTGRQPQHF.